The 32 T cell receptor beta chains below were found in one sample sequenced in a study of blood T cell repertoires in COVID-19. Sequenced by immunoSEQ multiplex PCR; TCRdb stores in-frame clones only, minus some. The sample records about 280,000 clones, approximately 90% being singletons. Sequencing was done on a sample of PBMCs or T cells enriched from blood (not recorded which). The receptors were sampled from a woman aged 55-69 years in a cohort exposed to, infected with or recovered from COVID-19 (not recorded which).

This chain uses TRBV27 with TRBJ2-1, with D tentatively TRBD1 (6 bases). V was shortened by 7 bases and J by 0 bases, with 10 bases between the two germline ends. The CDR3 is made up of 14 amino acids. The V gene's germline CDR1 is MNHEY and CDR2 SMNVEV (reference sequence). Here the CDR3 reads CASTRQDSYNEQFF. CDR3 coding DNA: TGTGCCAGCACCAGACAGGACTCCTACAATGAGCAGTTCTTC.

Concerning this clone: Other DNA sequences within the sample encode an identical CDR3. In DNA form, the CDR3 reads TGTGCCAGCAGTCCTCCGGGGGGCTCCTACGAGCAGTACTTC. Translated: CASSPPGGSYEQYF. The gene calls are TRBV28 and TRBJ2-7, with 7 bases that match TRBD2. The J segment lost 0 bases and the V segment lost 5 bases, leaving 4 bases of the junction unmatched. Germline V gene lookup returns CDR1 MDHEN and CDR2 SYDVKM. CDR3 length equals 14 residues.

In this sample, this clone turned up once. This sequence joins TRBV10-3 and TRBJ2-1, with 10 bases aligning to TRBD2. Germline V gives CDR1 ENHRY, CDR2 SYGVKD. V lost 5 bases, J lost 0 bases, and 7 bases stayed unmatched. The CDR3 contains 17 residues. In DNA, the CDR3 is TGTGCCATCAGTCCTAGCGGGAGAGTTCCCTCCTACAATGAGCAGTTCTTC. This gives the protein CAISPSGRVPSYNEQFF.

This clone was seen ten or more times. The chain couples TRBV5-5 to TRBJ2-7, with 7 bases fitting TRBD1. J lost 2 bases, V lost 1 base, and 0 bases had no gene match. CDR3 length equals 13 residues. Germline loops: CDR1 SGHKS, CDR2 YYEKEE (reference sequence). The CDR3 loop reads CASSLTGAYEQYF. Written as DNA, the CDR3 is TGTGCCAGCAGCTTGACAGGGGCCTACGAGCAGTACTTC.

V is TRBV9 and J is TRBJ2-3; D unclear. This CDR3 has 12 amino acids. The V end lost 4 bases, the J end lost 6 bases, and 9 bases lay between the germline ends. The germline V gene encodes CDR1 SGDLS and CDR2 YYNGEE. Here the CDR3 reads CASSSQVDTQYF. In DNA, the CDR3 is TGTGCCAGCAGCAGCCAAGTGGATACGCAGTATTTT.

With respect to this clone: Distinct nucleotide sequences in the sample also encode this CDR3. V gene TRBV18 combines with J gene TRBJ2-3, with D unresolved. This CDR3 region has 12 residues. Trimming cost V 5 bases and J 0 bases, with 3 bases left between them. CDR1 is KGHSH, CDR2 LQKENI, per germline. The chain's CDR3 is CASSSSTDTQYF. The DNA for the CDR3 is TGTGCCAGCTCAAGCAGCACAGATACGCAGTATTTT. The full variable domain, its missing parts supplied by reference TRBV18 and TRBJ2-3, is NAGVMQNPRHLVRRRGQEARLRCSPMKGHSHVYWYRQLPEEGLKFMVYLQKENIIDESGMPKERFSAEFPKEGPSILRIQQVVRGDSAAYFCASSSSTDTQYFGPGTRLTVL.

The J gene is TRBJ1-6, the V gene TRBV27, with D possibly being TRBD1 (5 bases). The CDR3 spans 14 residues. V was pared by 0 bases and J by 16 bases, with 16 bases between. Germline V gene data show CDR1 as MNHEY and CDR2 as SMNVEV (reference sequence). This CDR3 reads CASSLSGRVVPLHF. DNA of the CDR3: TGTGCCAGCAGTTTATCGGGCAGGGTCGTACCTCTCCACTTT.

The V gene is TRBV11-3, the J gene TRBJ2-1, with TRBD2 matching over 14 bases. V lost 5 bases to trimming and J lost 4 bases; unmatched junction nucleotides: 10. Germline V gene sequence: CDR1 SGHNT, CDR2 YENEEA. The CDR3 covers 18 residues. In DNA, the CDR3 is TGTGCCAGCAGCCGAATCGGGACTAGCGGGAGTGGGTACAATGAGCAGTTCTTC. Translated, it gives CASSRIGTSGSGYNEQFF.

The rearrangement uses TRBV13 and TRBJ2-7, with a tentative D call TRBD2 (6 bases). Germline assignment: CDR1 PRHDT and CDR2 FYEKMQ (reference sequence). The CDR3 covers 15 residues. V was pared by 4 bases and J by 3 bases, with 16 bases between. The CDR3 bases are TGTGCCAGCAGCTGGGGCGGAGGGGTTCTCTACGAGCAGTACTTC. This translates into CASSWGGGVLYEQYF.

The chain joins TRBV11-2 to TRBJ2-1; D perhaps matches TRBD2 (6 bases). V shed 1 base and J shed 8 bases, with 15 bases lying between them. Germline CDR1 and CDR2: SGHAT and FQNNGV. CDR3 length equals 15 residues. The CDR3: CASSLAGGVMHEQFF. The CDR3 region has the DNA TGTGCCAGCAGCTTAGCCGGCGGGGTTATGCATGAGCAGTTCTTC.

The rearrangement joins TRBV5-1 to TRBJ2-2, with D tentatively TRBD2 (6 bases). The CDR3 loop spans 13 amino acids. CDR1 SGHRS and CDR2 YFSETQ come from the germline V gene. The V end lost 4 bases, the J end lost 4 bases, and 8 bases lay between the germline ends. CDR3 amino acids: CASSPEGTGELFF. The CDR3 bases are TGCGCCAGCAGCCCGGAGGGCACCGGGGAGCTGTTTTTT.

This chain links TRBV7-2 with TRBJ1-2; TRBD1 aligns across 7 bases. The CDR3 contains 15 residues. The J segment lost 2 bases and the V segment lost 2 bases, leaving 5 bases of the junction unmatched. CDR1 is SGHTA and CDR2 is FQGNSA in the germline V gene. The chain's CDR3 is CASSLHPGGNYGYTF. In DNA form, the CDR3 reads TGTGCCAGCAGCTTACACCCAGGGGGAAACTATGGCTACACCTTC.

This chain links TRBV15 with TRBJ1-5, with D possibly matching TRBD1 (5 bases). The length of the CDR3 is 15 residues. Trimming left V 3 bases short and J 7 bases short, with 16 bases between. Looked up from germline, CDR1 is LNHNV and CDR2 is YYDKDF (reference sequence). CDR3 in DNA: TGTGCCACCAGCAGGATTCTGGGGCTGGAACAGCCCCAGCATTTT. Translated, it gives CATSRILGLEQPQHF.

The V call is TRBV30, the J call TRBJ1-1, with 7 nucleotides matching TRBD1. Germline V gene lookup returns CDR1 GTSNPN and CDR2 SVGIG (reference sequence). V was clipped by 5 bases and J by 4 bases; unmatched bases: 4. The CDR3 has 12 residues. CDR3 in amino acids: CAWDRVATEAFF. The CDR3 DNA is TGTGCCTGGGACAGGGTGGCCACTGAAGCTTTCTTT.

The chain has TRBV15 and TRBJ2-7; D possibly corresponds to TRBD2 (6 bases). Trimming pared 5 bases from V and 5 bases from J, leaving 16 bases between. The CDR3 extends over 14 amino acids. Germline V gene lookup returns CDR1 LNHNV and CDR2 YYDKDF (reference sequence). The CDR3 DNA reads TGTGCCACCAGCCAGCGCGGGATGATCGACGAGCAGTACTTC. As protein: CATSQRGMIDEQYF.

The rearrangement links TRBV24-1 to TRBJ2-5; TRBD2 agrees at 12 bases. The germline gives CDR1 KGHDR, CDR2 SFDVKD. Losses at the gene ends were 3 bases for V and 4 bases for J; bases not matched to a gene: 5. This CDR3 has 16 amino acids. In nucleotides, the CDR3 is TGTGCCACCAGTGATCGACTAGCGGGAGAGGTAGAGACCCAGTACTTC. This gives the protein CATSDRLAGEVETQYF.

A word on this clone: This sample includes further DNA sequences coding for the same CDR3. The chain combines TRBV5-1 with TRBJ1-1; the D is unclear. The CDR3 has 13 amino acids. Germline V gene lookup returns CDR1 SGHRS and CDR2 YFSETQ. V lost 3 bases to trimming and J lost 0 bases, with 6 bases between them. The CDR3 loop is CASSSVVNTEAFF. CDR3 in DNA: TGCGCCAGCAGCTCCGTAGTGAACACTGAAGCTTTCTTT.

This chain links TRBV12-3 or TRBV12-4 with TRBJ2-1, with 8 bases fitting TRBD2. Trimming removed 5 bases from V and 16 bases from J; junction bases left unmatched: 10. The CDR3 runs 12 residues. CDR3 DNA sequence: TGTGCCAGCAGTCCCGGGGGGGGTGGCGGCTTCTTC. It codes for CASSPGGGGGFF.

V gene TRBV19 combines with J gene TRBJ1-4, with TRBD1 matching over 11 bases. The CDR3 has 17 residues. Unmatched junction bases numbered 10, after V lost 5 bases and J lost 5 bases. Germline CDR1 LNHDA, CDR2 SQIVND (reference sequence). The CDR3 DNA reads TGTGCCAGTAGTTCTCCGGGACAGGGGGTATTAAATGAAAAACTGTTTTTT. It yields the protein CASSSPGQGVLNEKLFF. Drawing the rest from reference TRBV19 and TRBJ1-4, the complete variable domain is DGGITQSPKYLFRKEGQNVTLSCEQNLNHDAMYWYRQDPGQGLRLIYYSQIVNDFQKGDIAEGYSVSREKKESFPLTVTSAQKNPTAFYLCASSSPGQGVLNEKLFFGSGTQLSVL.

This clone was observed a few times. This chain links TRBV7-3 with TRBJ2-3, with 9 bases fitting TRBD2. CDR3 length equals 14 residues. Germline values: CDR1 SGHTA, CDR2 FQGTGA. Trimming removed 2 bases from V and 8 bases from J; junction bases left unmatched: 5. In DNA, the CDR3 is TGTGCCAGCAGCTTACTAGCGGGATCCAGTACGCAGTATTTT. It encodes CASSLLAGSSTQYF.

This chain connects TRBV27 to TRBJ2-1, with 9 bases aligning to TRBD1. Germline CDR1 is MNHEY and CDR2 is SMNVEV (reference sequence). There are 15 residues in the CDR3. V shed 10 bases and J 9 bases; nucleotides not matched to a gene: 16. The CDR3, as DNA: TGTGCCACCCACCCAGGACAGGGGTTTTTAGGTGAGCAGTTCTTC. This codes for CATHPGQGFLGEQFF.

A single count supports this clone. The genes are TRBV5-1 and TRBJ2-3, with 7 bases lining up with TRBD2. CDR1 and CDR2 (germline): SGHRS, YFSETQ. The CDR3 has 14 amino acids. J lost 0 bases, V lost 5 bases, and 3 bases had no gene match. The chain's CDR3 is CASRLASSTDTQYF. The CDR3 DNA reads TGCGCCAGCAGACTAGCGTCCAGCACAGATACGCAGTATTTT.

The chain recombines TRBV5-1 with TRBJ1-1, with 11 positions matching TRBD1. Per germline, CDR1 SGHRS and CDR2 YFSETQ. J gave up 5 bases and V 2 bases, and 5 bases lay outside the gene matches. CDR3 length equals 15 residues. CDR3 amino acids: CASSFGQGANTEAFF. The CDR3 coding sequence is TGCGCCAGCAGCTTCGGACAGGGGGCGAATACTGAAGCTTTCTTT.

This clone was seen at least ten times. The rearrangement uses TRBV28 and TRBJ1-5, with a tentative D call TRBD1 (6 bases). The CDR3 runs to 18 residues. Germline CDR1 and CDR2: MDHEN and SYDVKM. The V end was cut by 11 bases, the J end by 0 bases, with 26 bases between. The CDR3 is CAGAKMGTRDPSNQPQHF. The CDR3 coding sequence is TGTGCCGGCGCCAAGATGGGGACAAGGGACCCTAGCAATCAGCCCCAGCATTTT.

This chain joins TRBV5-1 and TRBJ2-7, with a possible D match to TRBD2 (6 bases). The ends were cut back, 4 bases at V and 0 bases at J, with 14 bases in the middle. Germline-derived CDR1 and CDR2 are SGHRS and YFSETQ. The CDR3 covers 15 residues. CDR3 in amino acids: CASSRTGATSYEQYF. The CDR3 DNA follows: TGCGCCAGCAGCCGAACGGGAGCTACCTCCTACGAGCAGTACTTC.

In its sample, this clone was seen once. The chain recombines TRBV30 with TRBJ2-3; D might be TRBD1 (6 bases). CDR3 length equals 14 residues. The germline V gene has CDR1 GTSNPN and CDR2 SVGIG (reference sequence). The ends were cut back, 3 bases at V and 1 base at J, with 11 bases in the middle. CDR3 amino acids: CAWSQDRRTDTQYF. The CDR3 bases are TGTGCCTGGAGCCAGGACAGACGCACAGATACGCAGTATTTT.

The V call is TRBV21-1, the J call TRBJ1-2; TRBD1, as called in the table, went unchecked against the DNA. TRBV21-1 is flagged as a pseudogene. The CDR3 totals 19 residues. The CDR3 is CASSHMDRTGKSSRYGYTF. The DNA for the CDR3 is TGTGCCAGCAGCCACATGGATAGAACAGGGAAATCGTCTAGGTATGGCTACACCTTC.

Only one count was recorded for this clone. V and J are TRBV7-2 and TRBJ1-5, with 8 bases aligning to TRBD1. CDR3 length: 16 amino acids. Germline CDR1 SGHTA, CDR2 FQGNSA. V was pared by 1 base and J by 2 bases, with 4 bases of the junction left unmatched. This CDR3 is CASSLVAGGGNQPQHF. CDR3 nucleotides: TGTGCCAGCAGCTTAGTTGCAGGGGGCGGCAATCAGCCCCAGCATTTT.

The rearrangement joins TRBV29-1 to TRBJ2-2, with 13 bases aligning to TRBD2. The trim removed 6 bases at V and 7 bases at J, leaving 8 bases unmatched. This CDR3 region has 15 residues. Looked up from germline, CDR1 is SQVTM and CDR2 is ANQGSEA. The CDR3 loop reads CSVWTSGSFGGELFF. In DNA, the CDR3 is TGCAGCGTATGGACTAGCGGGAGTTTTGGCGGGGAGCTGTTTTTT.

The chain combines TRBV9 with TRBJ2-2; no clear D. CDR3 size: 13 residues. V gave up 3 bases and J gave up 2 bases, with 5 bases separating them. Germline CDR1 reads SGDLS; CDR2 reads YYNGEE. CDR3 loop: CASSGTNTGELFF. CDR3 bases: TGTGCCAGCAGCGGCACTAACACCGGGGAGCTGTTTTTT.

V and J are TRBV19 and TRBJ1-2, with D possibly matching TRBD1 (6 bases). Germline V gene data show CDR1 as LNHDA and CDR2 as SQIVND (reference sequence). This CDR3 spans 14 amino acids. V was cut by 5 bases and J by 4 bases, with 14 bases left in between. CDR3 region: CASSRPGVPYGYTF. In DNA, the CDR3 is TGTGCCAGTAGTCGACCAGGGGTCCCCTATGGCTACACCTTC.

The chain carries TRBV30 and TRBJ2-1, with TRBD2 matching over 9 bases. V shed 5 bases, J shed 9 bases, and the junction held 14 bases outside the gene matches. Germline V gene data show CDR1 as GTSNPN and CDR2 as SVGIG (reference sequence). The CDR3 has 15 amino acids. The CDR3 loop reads CAWARDSGSFGEQFF. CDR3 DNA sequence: TGTGCCTGGGCAAGAGATAGCGGGAGTTTTGGTGAGCAGTTCTTC.